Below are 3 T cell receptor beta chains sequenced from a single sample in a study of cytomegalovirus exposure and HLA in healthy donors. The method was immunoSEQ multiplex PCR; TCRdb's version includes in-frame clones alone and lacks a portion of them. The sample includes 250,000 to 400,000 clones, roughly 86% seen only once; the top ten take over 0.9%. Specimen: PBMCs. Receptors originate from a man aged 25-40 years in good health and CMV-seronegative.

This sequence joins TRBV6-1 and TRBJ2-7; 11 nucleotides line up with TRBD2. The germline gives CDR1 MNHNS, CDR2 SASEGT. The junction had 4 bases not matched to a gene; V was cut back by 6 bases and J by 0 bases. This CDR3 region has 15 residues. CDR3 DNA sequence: TGTGCCAGCAGCTCCGGGACTAGCGGCTCCTACGAGCAGTACTTC. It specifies CASSSGTSGSYEQYF.

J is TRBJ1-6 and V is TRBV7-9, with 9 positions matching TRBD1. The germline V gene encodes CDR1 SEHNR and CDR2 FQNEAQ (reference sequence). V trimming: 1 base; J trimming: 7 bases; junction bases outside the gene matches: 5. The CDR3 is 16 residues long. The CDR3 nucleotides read TGTGCCAGCAGCTTAGTGTCCGGACAGGGGAATTCACCCCTCCACTTT. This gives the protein CASSLVSGQGNSPLHF. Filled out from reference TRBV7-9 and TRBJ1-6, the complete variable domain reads DTGVSQNPRHKITKRGQNVTFRCDPISEHNRLYWYRQTLGQGPEFLTYFQNEAQLEKSRLLSDRFSAERPKGSFSTLEIQRTEQGDSAMYLCASSLVSGQGNSPLHFGNGTRLTVT.

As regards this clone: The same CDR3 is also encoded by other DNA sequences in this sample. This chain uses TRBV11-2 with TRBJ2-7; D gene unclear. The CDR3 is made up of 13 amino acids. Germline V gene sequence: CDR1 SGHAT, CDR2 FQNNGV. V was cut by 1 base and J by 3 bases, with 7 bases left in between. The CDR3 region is CASSLASIYEQYF. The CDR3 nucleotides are TGTGCCAGCAGCTTAGCTAGTATCTACGAGCAGTACTTC.